Listed here are 29 T cell receptor beta chains from one sample, sequenced in a study of CXCR3-negative and CXCR3-positive naive CD8 T cells. With UMI labels, 5' RACE was used to prepare the TRB cDNA libraries. From its re-call of the 5' RACE reads, TCRdb lists each CDR3 protein once, without DNA. Reported are 150,000 to 170,000 distinct CDR3 sequences; the ten largest clones contain less than 0.55%. Points from the study as a whole: The TRB CDR3s that CXCR3-positive naive cells carried were more hydrophobic than those of CXCR3-negative naive cells.

Antigens for these TCRs are unknown. Sample: naive CXCR3+ CD8+ T cells from blood. The subset is: CD45RO-CCR7+CD27+CD95- naive CD8+ T cells expressing CXCR3 (TNR3+). The origin of the receptors is a human donor in good health. Some clones in this sample may be carry-over from other donors' samples.

The rearrangement uses TRBV29-1 and TRBJ1-1. The CDR3 runs 13 residues. From germline, CDR1 is SQVTM and CDR2 ANQGSEA. The CDR3 loop reads CSVEGFRNTEAFF.

The chain is built from TRBV7-2 and TRBJ2-2. The CDR3 extends over 14 amino acids. Germline V lookup: CDR1 SGHTA, CDR2 FQGNSA. CDR3 sequence: CASSSSCDTGELFF.

This chain connects TRBV5-1 to TRBJ2-7. Germline-derived CDR1 and CDR2 are SGHRS and YFSETQ. This CDR3 region has 15 residues. The CDR3 loop reads CASSLGDSPYYEQYF.

The chain has TRBV9 and TRBJ1-2; TCRdb picks TRBD1, but there is no DNA to check that call. CDR1 and CDR2 from the germline V gene are SGDLS and YYNGEE. This CDR3 has 16 amino acids. The chain's CDR3 is CGSSEPIVGTNYGYTF.

This chain joins TRBV7-9 and TRBJ1-4; absent DNA, TCRdb's TRBD1 call cannot be checked. Per the germline V gene, CDR1 is SEHNR and CDR2 is FQNEAQ (reference sequence). The CDR3 runs to 19 residues. The CDR3: CASSPLPGTGGATNEKLFF.

This chain links TRBV12-3 or TRBV12-4 with TRBJ2-1; the TCRdb call, TRBD1, lacks DNA for checking. This CDR3 has 15 amino acids. CDR3 loop: CASSLAGPPYNEQFF.

The chain uses TRBV7-9 and TRBJ2-5. CDR3 length equals 14 residues. Looked up from germline, CDR1 is SEHNR and CDR2 is FQNEAQ (reference sequence). The CDR3 loop is CASSPHDLPVTQYF.

This chain connects TRBV2 to TRBJ2-1; with no DNA, the TCRdb D assignment of TRBD2 cannot be verified. Germline V gene lookup returns CDR1 SNHLY and CDR2 FYNNEI. The CDR3 is 16 residues long. CDR3 sequence reads: CASSGSTSGSTNEQFF.

The CDR3 loop reads CSVDRGRDTQYF. V is TRBV29-1 and J is TRBJ2-3; as DNA is missing, the TRBD1 call by TCRdb cannot be tested. Germline V lookup: CDR1 SQVTM, CDR2 ANQGSEA. The CDR3 totals 12 residues.

The chain combines TRBV7-9 with TRBJ1-3; the TRBD1 assignment by TCRdb is unverifiable without DNA. This CDR3 region has 15 residues. Germline V gene data show CDR1 as SEHNR and CDR2 as FQNEAQ (reference sequence). CDR3 amino acids: CASSLVRESGNTIYF.

The chain recombines TRBV12-3 or TRBV12-4 with TRBJ2-7; TCRdb selects TRBD1, and the lack of DNA leaves this call unchecked. The CDR3 is 14 amino acids. The CDR3 is CASSLAGHHYEQYF.

V gene TRBV6-5 combines with J gene TRBJ2-3. Germline-derived CDR1 and CDR2 are MNHEY and SVGAGI. CDR3 length: 13 amino acids. CDR3 loop: CASSYSITDTQYF.

This chain links TRBV4-3 with TRBJ2-1; there is no DNA to check the TCRdb D call of TRBD1. From germline, CDR1 is LGHNA and CDR2 YSLEER. CDR3 size: 18 residues. The CDR3 protein is CASSQDPVGTGGHYEQFF.

The rearrangement uses TRBV7-9 and TRBJ2-2. This CDR3 has 17 amino acids. CDR1 is SEHNR, CDR2 FQNEAQ, per germline (reference sequence). The CDR3 spells CASSSNLKVGDTGELFF.

The CDR3 reads CASSLVVDSSTDTQYF. The chain couples TRBV5-1 to TRBJ2-3. CDR3 length: 16 amino acids. CDR1 and CDR2 (germline): SGHRS, YFSETQ.

J is TRBJ2-7 and V is TRBV29-1; lacking DNA, the TRBD1 call made by TCRdb goes unchecked. Germline lookup yields CDR1 SQVTM and CDR2 ANQGSEA. The CDR3 covers 12 residues. The CDR3 protein is CSVGTDVYEQYF.

The V gene is TRBV7-7, the J gene TRBJ2-5; absent DNA, TCRdb's TRBD2 call cannot be checked. Germline assignment: CDR1 SSHAT and CDR2 FNYEAQ (reference sequence). This CDR3 is built from 14 residues. CDR3 protein: CASSSGLYQETQYF. Drawing the rest from reference TRBV7-7 and TRBJ2-5, the complete variable domain is GAGVSQSPRYKVTKRGQDVTLRCDPISSHATLYWYQQALGQGPEFLTYFNYEAQPDKSGLPSDRFSAERPEGSISTLTIQRTEQRDSAMYRCASSSGLYQETQYFGPGTRLLVL.

The V and J genes are TRBV12-3 or TRBV12-4 and TRBJ2-5; TCRdb reports TRBD2, a call that lacks DNA to check it against. The CDR3 spans 16 residues. The CDR3: CASSARGSTGQQTQYF.

This rearrangement joins TRBV5-1 to TRBJ2-1; absent DNA, TCRdb's TRBD1 call cannot be checked. This CDR3 has 17 amino acids. Per germline, CDR1 SGHRS and CDR2 YFSETQ. The CDR3 spells CASSSTQTGNTYNEQFF.

V and J are TRBV7-2 and TRBJ2-7; the D call of TRBD1 rests on TCRdb alone, since no DNA is present to check it. CDR1 is SGHTA and CDR2 is FQGNSA in the germline V gene. The CDR3 has 15 residues. The CDR3 sequence: CASSFHRAGDYEQYF.

The J gene is TRBJ2-5, the V gene TRBV11-3. CDR1 SGHNT and CDR2 YENEEA come from the germline V gene. The CDR3 extends over 14 amino acids. This chain's CDR3 is CASSLDRLQETQYF.

The rearrangement uses TRBV29-1 and TRBJ2-7; TCRdb outputs TRBD1, but without DNA this stays unchecked. CDR1 is SQVTM, CDR2 ANQGSEA, per germline. CDR3 size: 16 residues. The CDR3 loop is CSVEDGPAGPAYEQYF.

J is TRBJ2-5 and V is TRBV11-2; with no DNA, the TCRdb D assignment of TRBD2 cannot be verified. The CDR3 sequence is 13 residues long. Germline assignment: CDR1 SGHAT and CDR2 FQNNGV. The CDR3 is CASSGGQRETQYF. The full variable domain, in which reference TRBV11-2 and TRBJ2-5 provide the parts outside the CDR3, is EAGVAQSPRYKIIEKRQSVAFWCNPISGHATLYWYQQILGQGPKLLIQFQNNGVVDDSQLPKDRFSAERLKGVDSTLKIQPAKLEDSAVYLCASSGGQRETQYFGPGTRLLVL.

This rearrangement joins TRBV20-1 to TRBJ2-4. Germline CDR1 DFQATT, CDR2 SNEGSKA (reference sequence). CDR3 size: 16 residues. This chain's CDR3 is CSASSDLILAKNIQYF.

The chain recombines TRBV29-1 with TRBJ1-1; TCRdb calls TRBD1, which cannot be checked without DNA. The CDR3 has 14 amino acids. Germline CDR1 and CDR2: SQVTM and ANQGSEA. The CDR3 sequence is CSVEDPQGGDEAFF. The complete variable domain, with remaining parts taken from reference TRBV29-1 and TRBJ1-1, reads SAVISQKPSRDICQRGTSLTIQCQVDSQVTMMFWYRQQPGQSLTLIATANQGSEATYESGFVIDKFPISRPNLTFSTLTVSNMSPEDSSIYLCSVEDPQGGDEAFFGQGTRLTVV.

The chain links TRBV5-6 to TRBJ2-7; TCRdb proposes TRBD2, but this gene call is untestable without DNA. The CDR3 is 13 residues long. Germline lookup yields CDR1 SGHDT and CDR2 YYEEEE. The CDR3 protein is CASSSLGSYEQYF.

The J gene is TRBJ2-7, the V gene TRBV7-3; the TRBD2 assignment by TCRdb is unverifiable without DNA. Germline CDR1 and CDR2: SGHTA and FQGTGA. The CDR3 consists of 14 residues. The CDR3 sequence is CASSSTGMATEQYF.

This chain joins TRBV7-6 and TRBJ2-7; checking the TCRdb D call of TRBD1 is not possible without DNA. This CDR3 has 16 residues. The germline gives CDR1 SGHVS, CDR2 FNYEAQ. This chain's CDR3 is CASSLSGGFNSYEQYF.

The chain recombines TRBV7-2 with TRBJ2-3; TCRdb names TRBD2, which stays unverified in the absence of DNA. This CDR3 comprises 20 residues. The V gene's germline CDR1 is SGHTA and CDR2 FQGNSA. Here the CDR3 reads CASSLEVFKAHTSSTDTQYF.